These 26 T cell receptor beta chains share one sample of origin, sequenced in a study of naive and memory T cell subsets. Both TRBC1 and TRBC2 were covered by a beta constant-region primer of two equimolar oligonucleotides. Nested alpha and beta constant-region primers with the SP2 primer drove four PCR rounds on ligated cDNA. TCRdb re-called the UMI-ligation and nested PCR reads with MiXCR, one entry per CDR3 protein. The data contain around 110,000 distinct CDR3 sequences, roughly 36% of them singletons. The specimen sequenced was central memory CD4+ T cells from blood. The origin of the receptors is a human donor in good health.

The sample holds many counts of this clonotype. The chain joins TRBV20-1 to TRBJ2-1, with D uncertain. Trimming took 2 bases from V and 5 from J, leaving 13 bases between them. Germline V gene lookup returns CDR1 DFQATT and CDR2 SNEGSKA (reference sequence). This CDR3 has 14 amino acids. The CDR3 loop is CSARSSHTDNEQFF. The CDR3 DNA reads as TGCAGTGCTAGATCCAGCCATACTGACAATGAGCAGTTCTTC.

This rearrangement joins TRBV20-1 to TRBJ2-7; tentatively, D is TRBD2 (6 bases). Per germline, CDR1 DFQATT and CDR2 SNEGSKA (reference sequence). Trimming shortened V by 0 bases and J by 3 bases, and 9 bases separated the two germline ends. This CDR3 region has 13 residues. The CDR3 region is CSARDSGHYEQYF. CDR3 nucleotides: TGCAGTGCTAGAGATAGCGGCCACTACGAGCAGTACTTC.

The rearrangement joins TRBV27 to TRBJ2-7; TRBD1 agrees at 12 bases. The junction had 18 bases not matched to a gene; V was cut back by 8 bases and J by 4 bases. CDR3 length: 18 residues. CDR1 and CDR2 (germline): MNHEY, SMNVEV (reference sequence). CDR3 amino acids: CASSPRPPGTGGRYEQYF. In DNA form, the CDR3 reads TGTGCCAGCTCTCCCCGTCCCCCGGGGACAGGGGGCAGGTACGAGCAGTACTTC.

CDR3 sequence: CASSLAGGLAYEQYF. CDR3 nucleotide sequence: TGTGCCAGCAGCTTAGCTGGGGGGTTGGCCTACGAGCAGTACTTC. The rearrangement uses TRBV7-6 and TRBJ2-7; possible D gene TRBD2, 6 bases. Germline CDR1 reads SGHVS; CDR2 reads FNYEAQ. Between the trimmed V and J ends, which lost 0 bases and 2 bases, there was a span of 11 bases. The CDR3 is made up of 15 amino acids.

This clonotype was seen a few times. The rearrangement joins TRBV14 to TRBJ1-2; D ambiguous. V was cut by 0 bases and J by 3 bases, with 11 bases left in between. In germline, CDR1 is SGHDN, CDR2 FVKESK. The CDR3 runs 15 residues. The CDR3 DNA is TGTGCCAGCAGCCAAGATTTGCGCCCGGACTATGGCTACACCTTC. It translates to CASSQDLRPDYGYTF.

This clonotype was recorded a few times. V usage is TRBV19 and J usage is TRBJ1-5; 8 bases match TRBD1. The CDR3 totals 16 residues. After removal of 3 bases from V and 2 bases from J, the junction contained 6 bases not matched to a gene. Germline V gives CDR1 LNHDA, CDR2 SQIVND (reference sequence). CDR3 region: CASSMRTGMGNQPQHF. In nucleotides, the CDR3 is TGTGCCAGTAGTATGAGGACAGGGATGGGCAATCAGCCCCAGCATTTT.

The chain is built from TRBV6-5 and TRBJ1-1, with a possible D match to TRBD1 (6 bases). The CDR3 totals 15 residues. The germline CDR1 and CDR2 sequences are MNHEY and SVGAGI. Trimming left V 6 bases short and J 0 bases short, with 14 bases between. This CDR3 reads CASRPGQIMNTEAFF. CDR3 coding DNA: TGTGCCAGCAGGCCGGGACAAATTATGAACACTGAAGCTTTCTTT.

The chain's CDR3 is CSVRQVLEQFF. In DNA form, the CDR3 reads TGCAGCGTCCGACAGGTGCTTGAGCAGTTCTTC. The chain combines TRBV29-1 with TRBJ2-1; a possible D gene is TRBD1 (6 bases). The V gene lost 6 bases and the J gene lost 9 bases, with 12 bases spanning the gap. Per the germline V gene, CDR1 is SQVTM and CDR2 is ANQGSEA. There are 11 residues in the CDR3.

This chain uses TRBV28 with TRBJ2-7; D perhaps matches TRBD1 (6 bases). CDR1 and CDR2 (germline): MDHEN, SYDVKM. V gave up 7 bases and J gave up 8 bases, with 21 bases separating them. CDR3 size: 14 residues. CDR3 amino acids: CASNMLDSGRQQYF. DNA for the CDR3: TGTGCCAGCAATATGCTGGACAGCGGACGGCAGCAGTACTTC.

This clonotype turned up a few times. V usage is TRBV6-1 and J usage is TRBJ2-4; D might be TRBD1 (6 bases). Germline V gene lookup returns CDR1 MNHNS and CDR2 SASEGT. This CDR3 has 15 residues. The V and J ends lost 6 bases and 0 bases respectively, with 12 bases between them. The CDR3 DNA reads TGTGCCAGCAGCATGGACAGCTTAGCCAAAAACATTCAGTACTTC. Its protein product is CASSMDSLAKNIQYF.

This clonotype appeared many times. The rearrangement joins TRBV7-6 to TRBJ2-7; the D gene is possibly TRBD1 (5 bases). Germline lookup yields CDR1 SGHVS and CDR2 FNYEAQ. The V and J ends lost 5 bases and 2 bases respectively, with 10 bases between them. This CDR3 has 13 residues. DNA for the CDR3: TGTGCCAGCAGCAGGGGCAGCACCTACGAGCAGTACTTC. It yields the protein CASSRGSTYEQYF.

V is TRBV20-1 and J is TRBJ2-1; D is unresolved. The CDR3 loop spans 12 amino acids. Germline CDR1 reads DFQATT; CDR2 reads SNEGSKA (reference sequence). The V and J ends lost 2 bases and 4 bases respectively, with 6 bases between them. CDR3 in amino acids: CSARLTYNEQFF. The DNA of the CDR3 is TGCAGTGCTAGACTAACTTACAATGAGCAGTTCTTC.

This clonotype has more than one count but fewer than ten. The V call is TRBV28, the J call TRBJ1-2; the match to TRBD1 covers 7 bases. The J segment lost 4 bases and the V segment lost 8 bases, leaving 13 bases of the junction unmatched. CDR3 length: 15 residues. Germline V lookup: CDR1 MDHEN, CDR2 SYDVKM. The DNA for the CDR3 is TGTGCCAGCCGGCCAACAATACAGGGGACCTATGGCTACACCTTC. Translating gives CASRPTIQGTYGYTF.

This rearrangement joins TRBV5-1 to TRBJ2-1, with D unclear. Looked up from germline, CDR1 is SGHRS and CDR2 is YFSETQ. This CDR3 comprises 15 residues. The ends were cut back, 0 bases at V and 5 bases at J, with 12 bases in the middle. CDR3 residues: CASSLDHAVNNEQFF. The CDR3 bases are TGCGCCAGCAGCTTGGACCACGCAGTGAACAATGAGCAGTTCTTC. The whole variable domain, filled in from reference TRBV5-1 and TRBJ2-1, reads KAGVTQTPRYLIKTRGQQVTLSCSPISGHRSVSWYQQTPGQGLQFLFEYFSETQRNKGNFPGRFSGRQFSNSRSEMNVSTLELGDSALYLCASSLDHAVNNEQFFGPGTRLTVL.

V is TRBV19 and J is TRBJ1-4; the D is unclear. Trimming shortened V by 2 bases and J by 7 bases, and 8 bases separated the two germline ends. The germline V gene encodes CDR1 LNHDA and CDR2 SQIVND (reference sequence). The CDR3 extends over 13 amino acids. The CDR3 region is CASSITDGEKLFF. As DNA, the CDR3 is TGTGCCAGTAGTATAACGGACGGTGAAAAACTGTTTTTT.

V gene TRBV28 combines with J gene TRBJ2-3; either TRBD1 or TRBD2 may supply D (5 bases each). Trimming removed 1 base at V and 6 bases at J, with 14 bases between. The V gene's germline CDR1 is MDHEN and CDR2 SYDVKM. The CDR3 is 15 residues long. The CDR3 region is CASSLSSPGTDTQYF. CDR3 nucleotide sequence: TGTGCCAGCAGTTTATCCTCCCCCGGGACCGATACGCAGTATTTT.

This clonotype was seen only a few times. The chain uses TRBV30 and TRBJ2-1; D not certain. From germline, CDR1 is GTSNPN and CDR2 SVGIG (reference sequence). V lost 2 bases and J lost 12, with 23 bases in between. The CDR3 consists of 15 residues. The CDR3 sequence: CAWSRPLSIDAWQFF. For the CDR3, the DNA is TGTGCCTGGAGTCGACCCCTCTCAATTGACGCCTGGCAGTTCTTC.

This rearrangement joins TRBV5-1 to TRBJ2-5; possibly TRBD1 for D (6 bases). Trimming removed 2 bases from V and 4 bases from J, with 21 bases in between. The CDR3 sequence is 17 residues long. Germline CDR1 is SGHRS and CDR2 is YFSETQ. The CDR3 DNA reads TGCGCCAGCAGCTTTGACAGGATCGGCATAGGGCGAGAGACCCAGTACTTC. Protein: CASSFDRIGIGRETQYF. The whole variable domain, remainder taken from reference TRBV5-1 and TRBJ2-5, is KAGVTQTPRYLIKTRGQQVTLSCSPISGHRSVSWYQQTPGQGLQFLFEYFSETQRNKGNFPGRFSGRQFSNSRSEMNVSTLELGDSALYLCASSFDRIGIGRETQYFGPGTRLLVL.

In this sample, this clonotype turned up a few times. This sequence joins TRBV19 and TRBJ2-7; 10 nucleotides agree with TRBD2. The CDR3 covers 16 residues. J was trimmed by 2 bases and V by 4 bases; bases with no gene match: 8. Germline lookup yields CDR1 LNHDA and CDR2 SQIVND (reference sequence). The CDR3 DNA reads TGTGCCAGTAGTAGTAGCGGGAGGACGCCAACCTACGAGCAGTACTTC. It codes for CASSSSGRTPTYEQYF.

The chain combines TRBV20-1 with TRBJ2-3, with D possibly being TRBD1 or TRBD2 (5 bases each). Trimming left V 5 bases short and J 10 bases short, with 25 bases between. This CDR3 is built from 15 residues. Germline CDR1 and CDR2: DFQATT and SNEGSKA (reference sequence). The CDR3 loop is CSAGPGAPPTIAQYF. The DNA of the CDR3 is TGCAGTGCTGGTCCCGGGGCCCCACCAACAATAGCGCAGTATTTT.

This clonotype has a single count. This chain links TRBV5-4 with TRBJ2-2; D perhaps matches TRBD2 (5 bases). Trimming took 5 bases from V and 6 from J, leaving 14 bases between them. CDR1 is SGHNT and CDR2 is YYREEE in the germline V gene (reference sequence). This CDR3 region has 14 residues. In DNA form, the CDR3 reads TGTGCCAGCAGGGACGAGCCGCGGGCCGGGGAGCTGTTTTTT. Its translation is CASRDEPRAGELFF.

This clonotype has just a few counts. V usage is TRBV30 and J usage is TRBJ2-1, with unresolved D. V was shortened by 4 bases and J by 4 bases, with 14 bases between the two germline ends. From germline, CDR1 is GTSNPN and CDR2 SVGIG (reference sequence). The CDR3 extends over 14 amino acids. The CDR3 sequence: CAWTGRSPYNEQFF. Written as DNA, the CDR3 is TGTGCCTGGACAGGACGCTCTCCGTACAATGAGCAGTTCTTC.

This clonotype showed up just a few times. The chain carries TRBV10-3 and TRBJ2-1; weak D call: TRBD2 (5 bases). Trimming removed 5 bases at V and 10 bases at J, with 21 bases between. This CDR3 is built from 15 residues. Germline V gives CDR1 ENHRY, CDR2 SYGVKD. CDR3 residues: CAISPFGISVSEQFF. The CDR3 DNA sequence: TGTGCCATCAGTCCCTTCGGGATATCCGTATCGGAGCAGTTCTTC.

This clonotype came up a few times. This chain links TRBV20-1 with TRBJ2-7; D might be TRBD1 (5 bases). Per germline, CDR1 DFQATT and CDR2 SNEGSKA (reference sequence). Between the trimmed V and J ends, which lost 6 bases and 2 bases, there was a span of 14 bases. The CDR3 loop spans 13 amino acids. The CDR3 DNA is TGCAGTGCCCCAGACAGAAAAACCTACGAGCAGTACTTC. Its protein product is CSAPDRKTYEQYF.

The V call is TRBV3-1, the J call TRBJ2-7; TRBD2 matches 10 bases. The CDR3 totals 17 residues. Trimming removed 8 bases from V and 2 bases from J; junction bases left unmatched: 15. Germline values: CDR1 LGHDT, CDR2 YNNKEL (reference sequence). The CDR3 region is CASSSLVAGGITYEQYF. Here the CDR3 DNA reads TGTGCCAGCTCGTCCTTGGTAGCGGGAGGCATTACCTACGAGCAGTACTTC.

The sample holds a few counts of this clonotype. CDR3 in DNA: TGTGCCAGCAGCCGAACTAGCGGGAGCACAGATACGCAGTATTTT. This translates into CASSRTSGSTDTQYF. V usage is TRBV6-5 and J usage is TRBJ2-3, with 9 bases fitting TRBD2. Germline lookup yields CDR1 MNHEY and CDR2 SVGAGI. CDR3 length: 15 amino acids. Trimming cost V 6 bases and J 0 bases; bases outside gene matches: 4.